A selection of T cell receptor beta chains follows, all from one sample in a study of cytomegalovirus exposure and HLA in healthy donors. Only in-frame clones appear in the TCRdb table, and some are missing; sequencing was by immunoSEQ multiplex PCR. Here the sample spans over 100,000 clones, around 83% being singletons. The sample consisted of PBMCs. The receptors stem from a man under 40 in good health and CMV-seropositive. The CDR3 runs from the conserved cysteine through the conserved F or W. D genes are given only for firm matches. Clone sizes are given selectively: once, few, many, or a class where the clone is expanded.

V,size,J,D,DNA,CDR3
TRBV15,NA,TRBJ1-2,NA,TGTGCCACCAGAGGGGGGCGGGGGCAAGGCTATGGCTACACCTTC,CATRGGRGQGYGYTF
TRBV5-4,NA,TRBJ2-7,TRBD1,TGTGCCAGCAGCCGAGGACAGGGACCCTACGAGCAGTACTTC,CASSRGQGPYEQYF
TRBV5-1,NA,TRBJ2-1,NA,TGCGCCAGCCACGACGCGGCAGGGAACAATGAGCAGTTCTTC,CASHDAAGNNEQFF
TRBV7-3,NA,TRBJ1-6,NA,TGTGCCAGCAGCGCCCTCAGGGATTCACCCCTCCACTTT,CASSALRDSPLHF
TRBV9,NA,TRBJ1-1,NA,TGTGCCAGCAGCCCAGGGTGGGGCACTGAAGCTTTCTTT,CASSPGWGTEAFF
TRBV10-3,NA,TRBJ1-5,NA,TGTGCCATCACCACGGGGGGATTAGATCAGCCCCAGCATTTT,CAITTGGLDQPQHF
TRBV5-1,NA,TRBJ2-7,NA,TGCGCCAGCAGCCCGATGGTTGTAGGACATTCGTCCCACGAGCAGTACTTC,CASSPMVVGHSSHEQYF
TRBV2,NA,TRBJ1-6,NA,TGTGCCAGCAAAGAGAATTCACCCCTCCACTTT,CASKENSPLHF
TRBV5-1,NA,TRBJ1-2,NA,TGCGCCAGCAGCCCGACCACGGCTGCGGACAGCTTCGCCTTC,CASSPTTAADSFAF
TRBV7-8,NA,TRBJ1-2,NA,TGTGCCAGCAGCTTAGGGTCAGCTAACTATGGCTACACCTTC,CASSLGSANYGYTF
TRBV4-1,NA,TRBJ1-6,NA,TGCGCCAGCAGCCCCGGTTACAATTCACCCCTCCACTTT,CASSPGYNSPLHF
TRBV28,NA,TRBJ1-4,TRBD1,TGTGCCAGCCGGACAGGGGGCGGTGAAAAACTGTTTTTT,CASRTGGGEKLFF
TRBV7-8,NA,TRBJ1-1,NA,TGTGCCAGCAGCGAGGGCACTGAAGCTTTCTTT,CASSEGTEAFF
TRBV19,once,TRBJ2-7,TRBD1,TGTGCCAGTAGTATAGGACAGGGCTACGAGCAGTACTTC,CASSIGQGYEQYF
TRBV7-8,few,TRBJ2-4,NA,TGTGCCAGCAGCTTACCCCCTTTACACCGGGGGAACATTCAGTACTTC,CASSLPPLHRGNIQYF
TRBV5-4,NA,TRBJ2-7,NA,TGTGCCAGCAGCTTCTCGACAGACTCCTACGAGCAGTACTTC,CASSFSTDSYEQYF
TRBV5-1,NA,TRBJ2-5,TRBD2,TGCGCCAGCAGCTTGACAGCCTTGGGGACTAGCGCTCAAGAGACCCAGTACTTC,CASSLTALGTSAQETQYF
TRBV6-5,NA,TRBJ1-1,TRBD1,TGTGCCAGCAGTCGACAGGGGACCACTGAAGCTTTCTTT,CASSRQGTTEAFF
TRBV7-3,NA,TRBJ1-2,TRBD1,TGTGCCAGCAGCTTTGGACAGGGGGCAGTCTATGGCTACACCTTC,CASSFGQGAVYGYTF
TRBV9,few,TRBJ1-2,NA,TGTGCCAGCAGCGCCACCCCCAGGGATAATGGCTACACCTTC,CASSATPRDNGYTF